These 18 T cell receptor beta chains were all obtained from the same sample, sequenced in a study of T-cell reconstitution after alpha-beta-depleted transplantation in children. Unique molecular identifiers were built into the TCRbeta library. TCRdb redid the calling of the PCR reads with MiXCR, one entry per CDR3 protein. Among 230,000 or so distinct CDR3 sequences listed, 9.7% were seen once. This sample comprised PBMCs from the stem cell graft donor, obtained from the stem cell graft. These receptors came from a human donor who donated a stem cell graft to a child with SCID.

CDR3 residues: CASTLPEGGTHLNTGELFF. The CDR3 DNA sequence: TGTGCCAGCACCCTTCCAGAGGGGGGGACGCACCTTAACACCGGGGAGCTGTTTTTT. The chain carries TRBV7-6 and TRBJ2-2; D perhaps matches TRBD2 (7 bases). Trimming shortened V by 7 bases and J by 2 bases, and 26 bases separated the two germline ends. The CDR3 spans 19 residues. Per germline, CDR1 SGHVS and CDR2 FNYEAQ. The complete variable domain, with remaining parts taken from reference TRBV7-6 and TRBJ2-2, reads GAGVSQSPRYKVTKRGQDVALRCDPISGHVSLYWYRQALGQGPEFLTYFNYEAQQDKSGLPNDRFSAERPEGSISTLTIQRTEQRDSAMYRCASTLPEGGTHLNTGELFFGEGSRLTVL.

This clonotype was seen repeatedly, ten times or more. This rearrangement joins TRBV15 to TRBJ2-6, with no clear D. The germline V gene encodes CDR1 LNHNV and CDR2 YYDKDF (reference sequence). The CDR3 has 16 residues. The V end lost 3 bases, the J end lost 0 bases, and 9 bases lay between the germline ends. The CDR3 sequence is CATSSETFSGANVLTF. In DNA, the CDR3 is TGTGCCACCAGCAGCGAGACCTTCTCTGGGGCCAACGTCCTGACTTTC.

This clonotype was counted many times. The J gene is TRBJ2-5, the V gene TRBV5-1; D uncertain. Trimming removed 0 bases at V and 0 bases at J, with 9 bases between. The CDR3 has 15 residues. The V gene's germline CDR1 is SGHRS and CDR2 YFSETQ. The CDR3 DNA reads TGCGCCAGCAGCTTGGAGGGTAGGGACCAAGAGACCCAGTACTTC. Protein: CASSLEGRDQETQYF.

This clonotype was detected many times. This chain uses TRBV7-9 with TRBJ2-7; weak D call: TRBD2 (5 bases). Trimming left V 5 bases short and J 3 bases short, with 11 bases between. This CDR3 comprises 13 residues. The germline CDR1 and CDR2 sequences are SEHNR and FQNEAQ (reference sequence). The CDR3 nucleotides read TGTGCCAGCAGCCTACTAGTGGACTACGAGCAGTACTTC. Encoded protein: CASSLLVDYEQYF.

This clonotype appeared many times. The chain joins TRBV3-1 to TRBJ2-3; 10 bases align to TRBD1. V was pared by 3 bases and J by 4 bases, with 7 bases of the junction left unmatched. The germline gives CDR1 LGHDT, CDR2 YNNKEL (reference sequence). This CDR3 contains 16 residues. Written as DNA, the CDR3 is TGTGCCAGCAGCCATGAACCGGGACAGGGGTCAGATACGCAGTATTTT. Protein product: CASSHEPGQGSDTQYF.

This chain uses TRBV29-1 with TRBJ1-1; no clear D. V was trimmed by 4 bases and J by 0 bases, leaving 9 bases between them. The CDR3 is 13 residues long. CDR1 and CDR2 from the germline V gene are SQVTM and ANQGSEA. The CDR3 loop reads CSVVDKMNTEAFF. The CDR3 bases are TGCAGCGTTGTCGACAAGATGAACACTGAAGCTTTCTTT. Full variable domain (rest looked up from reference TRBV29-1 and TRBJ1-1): SAVISQKPSRDICQRGTSLTIQCQVDSQVTMMFWYRQQPGQSLTLIATANQGSEATYESGFVIDKFPISRPNLTFSTLTVSNMSPEDSSIYLCSVVDKMNTEAFFGQGTRLTVV.

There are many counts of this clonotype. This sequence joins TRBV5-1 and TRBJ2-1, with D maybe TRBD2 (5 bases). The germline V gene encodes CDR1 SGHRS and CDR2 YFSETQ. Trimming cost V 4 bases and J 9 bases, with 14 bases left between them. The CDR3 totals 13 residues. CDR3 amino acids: CASSAASSGEQFF. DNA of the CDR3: TGCGCCAGCAGCGCGGCTAGCAGCGGTGAGCAGTTCTTC.

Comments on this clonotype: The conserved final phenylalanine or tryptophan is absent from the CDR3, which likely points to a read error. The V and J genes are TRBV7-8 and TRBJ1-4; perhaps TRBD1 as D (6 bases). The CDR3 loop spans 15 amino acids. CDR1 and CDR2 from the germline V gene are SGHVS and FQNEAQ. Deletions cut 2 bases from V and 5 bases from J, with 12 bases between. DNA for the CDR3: TGTGCCAGCAGCTTACCGGGGGGGCTGAATGAAAAACTGTTTTCT. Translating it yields CASSLPGGLNEKLFS.

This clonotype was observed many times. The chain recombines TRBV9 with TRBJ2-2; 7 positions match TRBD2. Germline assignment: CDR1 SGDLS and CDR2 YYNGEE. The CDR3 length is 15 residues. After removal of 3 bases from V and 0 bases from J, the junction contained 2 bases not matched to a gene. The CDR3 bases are TGTGCCAGCAGCGGGGGACTAACGAACACCGGGGAGCTGTTTTTT. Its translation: CASSGGLTNTGELFF.

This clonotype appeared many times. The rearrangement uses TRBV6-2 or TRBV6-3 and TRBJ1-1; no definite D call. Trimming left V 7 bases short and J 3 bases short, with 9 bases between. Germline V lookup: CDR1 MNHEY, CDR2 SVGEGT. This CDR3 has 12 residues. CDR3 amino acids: CASTMWHTEAFF. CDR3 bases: TGTGCCAGCACCATGTGGCACACTGAAGCTTTCTTT.

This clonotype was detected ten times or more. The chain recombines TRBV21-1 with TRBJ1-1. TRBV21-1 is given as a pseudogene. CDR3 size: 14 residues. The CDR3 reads CASSTHWDGNEAFF. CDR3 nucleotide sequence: TGTGCCAGCAGCACCCATTGGGATGGGAATGAAGCTTTCTTT.

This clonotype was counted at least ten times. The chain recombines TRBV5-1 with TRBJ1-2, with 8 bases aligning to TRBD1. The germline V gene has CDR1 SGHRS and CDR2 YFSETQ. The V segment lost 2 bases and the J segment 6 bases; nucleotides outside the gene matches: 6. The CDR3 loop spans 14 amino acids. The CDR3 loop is CASSFQGAVDGYTF. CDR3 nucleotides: TGCGCCAGCAGCTTTCAGGGGGCGGTGGATGGCTACACCTTC.

CDR3 sequence: CAWSVDSYNEQFF. CDR3 DNA: TGTGCCTGGAGTGTTGACAGCTACAATGAGCAGTTCTTC. The chain joins TRBV30 to TRBJ2-1, with D tentatively TRBD1 (5 bases). Between the trimmed V and J ends, which lost 0 bases and 3 bases, there was a span of 6 bases. The CDR3 is made up of 13 amino acids. The germline gives CDR1 GTSNPN, CDR2 SVGIG (reference sequence).

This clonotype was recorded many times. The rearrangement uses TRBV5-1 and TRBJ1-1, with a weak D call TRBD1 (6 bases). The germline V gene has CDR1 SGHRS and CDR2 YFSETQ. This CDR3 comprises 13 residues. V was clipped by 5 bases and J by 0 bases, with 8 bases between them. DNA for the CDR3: TGCGCCAGCAGTAGGGGGATGAACACTGAAGCTTTCTTT. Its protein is CASSRGMNTEAFF. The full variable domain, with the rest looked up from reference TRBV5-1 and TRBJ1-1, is KAGVTQTPRYLIKTRGQQVTLSCSPISGHRSVSWYQQTPGQGLQFLFEYFSETQRNKGNFPGRFSGRQFSNSRSEMNVSTLELGDSALYLCASSRGMNTEAFFGQGTRLTVV.

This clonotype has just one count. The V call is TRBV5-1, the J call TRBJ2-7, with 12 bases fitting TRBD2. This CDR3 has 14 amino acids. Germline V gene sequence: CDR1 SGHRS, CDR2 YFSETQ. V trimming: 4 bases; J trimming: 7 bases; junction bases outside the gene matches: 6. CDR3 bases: TGCGCCAGCAGCCGACTAGCGGGGGCCGAGGAGCAGTACTTC. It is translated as CASSRLAGAEEQYF.

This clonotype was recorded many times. The CDR3 DNA reads TGCAGTGCTAGAGATCTCTGGGGACAGGGTACCTTGGACTATGGCTACACCTTC. Amino acid sequence: CSARDLWGQGTLDYGYTF. The rearrangement uses TRBV20-1 and TRBJ1-2; 9 bases align to TRBD1. V dropped 0 bases and J dropped 3; count of bases not matched to a gene: 14. Germline CDR1 reads DFQATT; CDR2 reads SNEGSKA (reference sequence). This CDR3 region has 18 residues.

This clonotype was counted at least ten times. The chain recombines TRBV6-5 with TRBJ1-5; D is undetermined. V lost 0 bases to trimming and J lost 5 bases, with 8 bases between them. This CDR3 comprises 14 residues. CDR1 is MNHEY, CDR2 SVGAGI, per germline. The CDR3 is CASSYSWADQPQHF. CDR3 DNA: TGTGCCAGCAGTTACTCATGGGCGGATCAGCCCCAGCATTTT.

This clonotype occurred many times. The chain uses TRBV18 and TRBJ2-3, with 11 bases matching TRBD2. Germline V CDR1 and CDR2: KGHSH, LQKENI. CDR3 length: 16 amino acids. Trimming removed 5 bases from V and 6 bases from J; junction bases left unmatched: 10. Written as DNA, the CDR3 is TGTGCCAGCTCAACCGGGACTAGCGGAGGTATCGATACGCAGTATTTT. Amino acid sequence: CASSTGTSGGIDTQYF.